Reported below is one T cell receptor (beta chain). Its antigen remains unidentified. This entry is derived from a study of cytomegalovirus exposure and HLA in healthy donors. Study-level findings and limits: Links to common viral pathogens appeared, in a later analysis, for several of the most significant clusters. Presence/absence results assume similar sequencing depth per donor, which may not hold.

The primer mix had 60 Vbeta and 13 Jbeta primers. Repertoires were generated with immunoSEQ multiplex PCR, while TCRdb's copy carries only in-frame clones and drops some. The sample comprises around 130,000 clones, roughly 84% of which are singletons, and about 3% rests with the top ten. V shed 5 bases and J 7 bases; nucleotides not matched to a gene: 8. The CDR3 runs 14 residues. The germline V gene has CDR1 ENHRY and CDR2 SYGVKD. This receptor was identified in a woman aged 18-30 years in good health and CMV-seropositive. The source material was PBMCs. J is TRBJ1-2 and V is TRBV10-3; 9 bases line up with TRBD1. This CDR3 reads CAISLLGQGAGYTF. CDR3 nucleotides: TGTGCCATCAGTTTACTGGGACAGGGTGCTGGCTACACCTTC.